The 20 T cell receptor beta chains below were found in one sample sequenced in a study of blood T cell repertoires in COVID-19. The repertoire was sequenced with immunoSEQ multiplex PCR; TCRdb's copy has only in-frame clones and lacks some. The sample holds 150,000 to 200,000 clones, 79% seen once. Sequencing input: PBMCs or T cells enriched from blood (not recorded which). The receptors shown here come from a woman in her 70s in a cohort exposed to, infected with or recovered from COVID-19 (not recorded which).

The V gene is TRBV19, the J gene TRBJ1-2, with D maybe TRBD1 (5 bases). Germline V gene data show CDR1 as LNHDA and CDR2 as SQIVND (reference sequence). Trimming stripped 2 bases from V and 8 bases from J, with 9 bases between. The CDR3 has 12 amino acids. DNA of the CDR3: TGTGCCAGTAGTATAACAGGAAGCGGCTACACCTTC. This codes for CASSITGSGYTF. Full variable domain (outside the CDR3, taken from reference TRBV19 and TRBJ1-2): DGGITQSPKYLFRKEGQNVTLSCEQNLNHDAMYWYRQDPGQGLRLIYYSQIVNDFQKGDIAEGYSVSREKKESFPLTVTSAQKNPTAFYLCASSITGSGYTFGSGTRLTVV.

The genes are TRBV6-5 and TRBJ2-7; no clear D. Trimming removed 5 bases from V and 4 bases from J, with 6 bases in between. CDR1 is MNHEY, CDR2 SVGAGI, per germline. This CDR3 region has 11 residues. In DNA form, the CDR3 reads TGTGCCAGCAGTCAACATTACGAGCAGTACTTC. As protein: CASSQHYEQYF.

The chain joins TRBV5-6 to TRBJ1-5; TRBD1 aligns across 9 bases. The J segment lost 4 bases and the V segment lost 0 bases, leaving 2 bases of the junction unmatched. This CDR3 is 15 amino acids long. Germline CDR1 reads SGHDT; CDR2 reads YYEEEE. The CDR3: CASSLAGTGNQPQHF. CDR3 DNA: TGTGCCAGCAGCTTGGCCGGGACAGGGAATCAGCCCCAGCATTTT.

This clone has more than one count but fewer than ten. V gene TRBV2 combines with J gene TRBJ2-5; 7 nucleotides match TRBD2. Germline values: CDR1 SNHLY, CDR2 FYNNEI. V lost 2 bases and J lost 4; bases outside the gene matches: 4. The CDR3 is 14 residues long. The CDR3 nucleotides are TGTGCCAGCAGTGAACTTAGCGGGCGAGAGACCCAGTACTTC. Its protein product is CASSELSGRETQYF.

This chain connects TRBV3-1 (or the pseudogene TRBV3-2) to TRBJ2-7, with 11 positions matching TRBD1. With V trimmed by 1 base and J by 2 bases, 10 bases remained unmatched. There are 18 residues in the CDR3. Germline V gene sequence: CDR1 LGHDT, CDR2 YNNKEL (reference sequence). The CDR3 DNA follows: TGTGCCAGCAGCCAAGCCCGACCGGGACAGGGGGGGACCTACGAGCAGTACTTC. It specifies CASSQARPGQGGTYEQYF.

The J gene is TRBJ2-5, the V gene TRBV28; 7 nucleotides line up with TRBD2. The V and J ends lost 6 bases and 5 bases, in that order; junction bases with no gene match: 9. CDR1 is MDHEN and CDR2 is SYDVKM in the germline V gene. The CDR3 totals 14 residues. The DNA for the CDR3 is TGTGCCAGCAGCCGAAGTGCGGGAGAGGAGACCCAGTACTTC. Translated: CASSRSAGEETQYF.

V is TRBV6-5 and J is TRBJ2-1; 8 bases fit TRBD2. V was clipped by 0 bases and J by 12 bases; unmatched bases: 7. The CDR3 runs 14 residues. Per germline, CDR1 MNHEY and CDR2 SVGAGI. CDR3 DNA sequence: TGTGCCAGCAGTTACTCACCGTGGGCGGGGGGGCAGTTCTTC. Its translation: CASSYSPWAGGQFF.

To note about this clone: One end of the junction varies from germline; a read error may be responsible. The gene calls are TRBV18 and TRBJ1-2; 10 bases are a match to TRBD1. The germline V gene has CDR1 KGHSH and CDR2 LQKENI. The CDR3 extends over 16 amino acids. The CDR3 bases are TGTGCCAGTTCACCGGGACAGGGGCCCTTGGAGGGTGGCTACACCTTC. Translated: CASSPGQGPLEGGYTF.

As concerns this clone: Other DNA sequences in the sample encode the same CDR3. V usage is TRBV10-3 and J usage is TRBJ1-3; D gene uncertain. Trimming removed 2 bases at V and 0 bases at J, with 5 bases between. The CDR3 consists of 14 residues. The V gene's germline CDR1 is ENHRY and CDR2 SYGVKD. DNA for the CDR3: TGTGCCATCAGTGAGGCGGGCTCTGGAAACACCATATATTTT. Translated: CAISEAGSGNTIYF.

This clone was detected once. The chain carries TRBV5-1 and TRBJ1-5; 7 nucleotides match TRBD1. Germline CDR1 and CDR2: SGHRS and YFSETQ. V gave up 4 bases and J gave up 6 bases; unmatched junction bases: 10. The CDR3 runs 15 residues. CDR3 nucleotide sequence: TGCGCCAGCAGCATCGAAGGGACAGTAGGTCAGCCCCAGCATTTT. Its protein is CASSIEGTVGQPQHF.

The CDR3 loop is CASSPLSRQGQFF. The CDR3 nucleotides are TGTGCCAGCTCACCATTGAGCAGACAGGGGCAGTTCTTC. The chain combines TRBV18 with TRBJ2-1, with 7 bases that match TRBD1. Germline V gene lookup returns CDR1 KGHSH and CDR2 LQKENI. CDR3 length equals 13 residues. The trim removed 2 bases at V and 12 bases at J, leaving 7 bases unmatched.

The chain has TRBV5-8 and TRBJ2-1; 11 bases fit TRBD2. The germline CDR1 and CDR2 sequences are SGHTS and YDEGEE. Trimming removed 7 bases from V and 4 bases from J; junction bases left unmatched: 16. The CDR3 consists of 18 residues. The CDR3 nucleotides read TGTGCCAGCCCCATCGGGACTAGCGGTAGTTCTCTTTACAATGAGCAGTTCTTC. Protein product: CASPIGTSGSSLYNEQFF.

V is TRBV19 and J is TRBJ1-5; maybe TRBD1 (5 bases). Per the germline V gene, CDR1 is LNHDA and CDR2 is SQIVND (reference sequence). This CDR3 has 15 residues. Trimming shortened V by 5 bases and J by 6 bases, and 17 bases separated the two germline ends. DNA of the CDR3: TGTGCCAGTAGTCCAGGGATTTTAGGCAGTCAGCCCCAGCATTTT. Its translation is CASSPGILGSQPQHF. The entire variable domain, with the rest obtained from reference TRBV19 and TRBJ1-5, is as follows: DGGITQSPKYLFRKEGQNVTLSCEQNLNHDAMYWYRQDPGQGLRLIYYSQIVNDFQKGDIAEGYSVSREKKESFPLTVTSAQKNPTAFYLCASSPGILGSQPQHFGDGTRLSIL.

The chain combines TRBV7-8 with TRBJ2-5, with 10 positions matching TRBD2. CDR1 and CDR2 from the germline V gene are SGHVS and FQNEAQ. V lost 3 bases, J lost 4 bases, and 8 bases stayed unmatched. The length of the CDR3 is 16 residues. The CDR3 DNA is TGTGCCAGCAGCTTGTCTAGCGGGAGTTTCCGAGAGACCCAGTACTTC. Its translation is CASSLSSGSFRETQYF.

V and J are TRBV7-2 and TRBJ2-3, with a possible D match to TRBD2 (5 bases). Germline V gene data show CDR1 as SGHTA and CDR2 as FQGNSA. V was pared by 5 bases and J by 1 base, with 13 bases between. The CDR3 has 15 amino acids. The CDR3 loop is CASSRLGAGTDTQYF. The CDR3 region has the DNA TGTGCCAGCAGCCGTTTAGGAGCGGGCACAGATACGCAGTATTTT.

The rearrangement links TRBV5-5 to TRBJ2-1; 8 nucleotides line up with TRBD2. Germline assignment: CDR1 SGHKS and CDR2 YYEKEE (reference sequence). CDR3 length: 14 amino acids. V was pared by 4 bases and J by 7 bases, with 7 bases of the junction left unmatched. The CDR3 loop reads CASSPWTSLNEQFF. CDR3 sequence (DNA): TGTGCCAGCAGCCCCTGGACTAGCTTGAATGAGCAGTTCTTC.

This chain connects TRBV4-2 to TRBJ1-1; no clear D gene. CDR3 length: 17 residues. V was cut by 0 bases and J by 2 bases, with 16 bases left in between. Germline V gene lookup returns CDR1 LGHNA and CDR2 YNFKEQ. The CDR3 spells CASSQEVQSLSNTEAFF. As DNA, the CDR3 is TGTGCCAGCAGCCAAGAAGTACAGAGTCTATCCAACACTGAAGCTTTCTTT.

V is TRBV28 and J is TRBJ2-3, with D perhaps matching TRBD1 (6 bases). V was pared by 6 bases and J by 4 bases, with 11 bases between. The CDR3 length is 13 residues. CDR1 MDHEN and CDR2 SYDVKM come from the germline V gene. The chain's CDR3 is CASSLQGSDTQYF. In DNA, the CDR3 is TGTGCCAGCAGCCTACAGGGATCAGATACGCAGTATTTT. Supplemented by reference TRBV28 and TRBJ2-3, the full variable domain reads DVKVTQSSRYLVKRTGEKVFLECVQDMDHENMFWYRQDPGLGLRLIYFSYDVKMKEKGDIPEGYSVSREKKERFSLILESASTNQTSMYLCASSLQGSDTQYFGPGTRLTVL.

This CDR3 is CASSWDRGEGYTF. CDR3 in DNA: TGTGCCAGCAGCTGGGACAGGGGAGAGGGCTACACCTTC. The rearrangement links TRBV5-4 to TRBJ1-2; 10 bases match TRBD1. The CDR3 length is 13 residues. Looked up from germline, CDR1 is SGHNT and CDR2 is YYREEE (reference sequence). Trimming at V came to 3 bases and at J to 8 bases, leaving 4 bases not matched to a gene.

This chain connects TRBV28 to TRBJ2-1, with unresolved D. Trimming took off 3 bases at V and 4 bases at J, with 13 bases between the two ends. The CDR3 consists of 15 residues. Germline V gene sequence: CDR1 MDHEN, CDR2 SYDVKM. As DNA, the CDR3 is TGTGCCAGCAGTTTGCATCAGTCCGGGTACAATGAGCAGTTCTTC. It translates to CASSLHQSGYNEQFF.